A single T cell receptor (beta chain) is shown here with its context. Its specificity is unknown. CDR3 length: 12 amino acids. Trimming removed 5 bases from V and 11 bases from J; junction bases left unmatched: 8. Germline V gene sequence: CDR1 GTSNPN, CDR2 SVGIG (reference sequence). These data originate in a study of CD8+ T cells in alopecia areata. Study results and caveats: Persistence during tofacitinib was seen for many expanded lesional clones in scalp and blood. Higher clonality was seen in lesional scalp than in normal scalp, especially in alopecia totalis/universalis.

The authors extracted RNA and reverse transcribed it into cDNA as the sequencing template. Data came from immunoSEQ multiplex PCR; TCRdb stores just in-frame clones and leaves some out. The table includes approximately 160,000 clones, less than 80% detected once. Documented treatment: oral pan-JAK inhibitor, 5-10 mg twice daily. The sequencing used CD4+ T cells sorted from blood, collected at week 24, from a patient treated with tofacitinib. The genes are TRBV30 and TRBJ1-1; TRBD1 matches 10 bases. This sequence was found in a human donor with alopecia areata. The CDR3 nucleotides read TGTGCCTGGGACGGGACAGGGGATGGGGCTTTCTTT. Its translation is CAWDGTGDGAFF.